Sequencing of this TCR beta chain was carried out in a study of STAT5B mutations in CD4+ large granular lymphocyte leukemia. Study details: The CDR3 'QG' motif was associated with a particular HLA allele among healthy donors. Points from the study as a whole: Compared with healthy controls (2/35), patient top clones favored TRBV06 (8/27).

The sample holds one count of this clone. Antigen specificity is unknown. Clones were read by immunoSEQ multiplex PCR, and TCRdb kept only the in-frame ones, dropping some. The sample includes around 37,000 clones, more than 60% of them seen just once. Looked up from germline, CDR1 is SGHRS and CDR2 is YFSETQ. CDR3 length: 14 residues. With 0 bases removed from V and 2 bases from J, the gap between germline ends came to 9 bases. Control samples were healthy donors' buffy coats. The sample was CD4+ T cells from blood buffy coats. The clonotype comes from a human donor in good health. J is TRBJ2-7 and V is TRBV5-1; D remains ambiguous. The CDR3 loop is CASSLGEGPYEQYF. The DNA for the CDR3 is TGCGCCAGCAGCTTGGGTGAAGGGCCCTACGAGCAGTACTTC.